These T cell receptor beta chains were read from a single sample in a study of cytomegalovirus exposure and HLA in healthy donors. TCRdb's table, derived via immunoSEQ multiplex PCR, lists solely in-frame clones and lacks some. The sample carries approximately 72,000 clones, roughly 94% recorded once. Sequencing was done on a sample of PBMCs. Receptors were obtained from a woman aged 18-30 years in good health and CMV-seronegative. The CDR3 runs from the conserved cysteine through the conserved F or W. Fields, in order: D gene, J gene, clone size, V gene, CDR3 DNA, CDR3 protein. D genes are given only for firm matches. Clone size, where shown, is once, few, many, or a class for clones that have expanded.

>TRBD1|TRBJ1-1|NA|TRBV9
TGTGCCAGCAGCGTAGGACAACAGGGGGGCGCGGGAACTGAAGCTTTCTTT
CASSVGQQGGAGTEAFF
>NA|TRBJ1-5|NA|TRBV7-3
TGTGCCAGCAGCTTTCCAGGAGGGGCGAAACAGCCCCAGCATTTT
CASSFPGGAKQPQHF
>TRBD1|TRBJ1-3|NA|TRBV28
TGTGCCAGCAGTTTATTTGCGACAGGGATTGGAAACACCATATATTTT
CASSLFATGIGNTIYF
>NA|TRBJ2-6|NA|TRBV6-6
TGTGCCAGCAGTTACGGAGCTGGGGCCAACGTCCTGACTTTC
CASSYGAGANVLTF
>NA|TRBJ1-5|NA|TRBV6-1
TGTGCCAGTTCCGGGCGGGGGAACAGCAATCAGCCCCAGCATTTT
CASSGRGNSNQPQHF
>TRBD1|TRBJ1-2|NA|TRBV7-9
TGTGCCAGCAGCGCCCCCGGGACAGGGCGGGGCAACTATGGCTACACCTTC
CASSAPGTGRGNYGYTF
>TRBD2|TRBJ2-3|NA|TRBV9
TGTGCCAGCAGCGTAGCGGCGCTAGCGGTTGGCACAGATACGCAGTATTTT
CASSVAALAVGTDTQYF
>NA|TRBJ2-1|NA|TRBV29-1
TGCAGCGTGACCCACAGAAGTGTCTACAATGAGCAGTTCTTC
CSVTHRSVYNEQFF
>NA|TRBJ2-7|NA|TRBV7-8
TGTGCCAGCAGCTTAGTAGCAGGGGCCTACGAGCAGTACTTC
CASSLVAGAYEQYF
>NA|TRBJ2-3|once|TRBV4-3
TGCGCCAGCAGCCAAAGACACACCAGCACAGATACGCAGTATTTT
CASSQRHTSTDTQYF
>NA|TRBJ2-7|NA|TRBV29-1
TGCAGCGCCCGGGTTGGGGGGGCGAGGTACGAGCAGTACTTC
CSARVGGARYEQYF
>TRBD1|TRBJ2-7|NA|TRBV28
TGTGCCAGCAGGCCACAGACAGGGCCGGGGGAGCAGTACTTC
CASRPQTGPGEQYF
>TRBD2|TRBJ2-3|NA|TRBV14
TGTGCCAGCAGCCTGGGAATACTAGCGTTATCAGATACGCAGTATTTT
CASSLGILALSDTQYF
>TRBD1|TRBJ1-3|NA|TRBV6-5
TGTGCCAGCAGTTACTCGAAGCAGGGGGCAGGAAACACCATATATTTT
CASSYSKQGAGNTIYF
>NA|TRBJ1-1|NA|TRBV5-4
TGTGCCAGCAGCGCTCAAAACAGGGTAATGAACACTGAAGCTTTCTTT
CASSAQNRVMNTEAFF
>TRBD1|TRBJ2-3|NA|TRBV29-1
TGCAGCGTTGAAGATCCGGGACAGGGGGTGTATTTT
CSVEDPGQGVYF